The rows below give T cell receptor beta chains drawn from one sample of a study of blood T cell repertoires in COVID-19. Method: immunoSEQ multiplex PCR; TCRdb's copy keeps in-frame clones and lacks some. Of approximately 210,000 clones in the sample, about 86% were seen once. Sequencing was done on a sample of PBMCs or T cells enriched from blood (not recorded which). The receptor set was obtained from a woman aged 45-59 years with acute COVID-19. Both conserved end residues are part of each CDR3. D genes are given only for firm matches. A row's size may be missing; if present it is once, few, many or a size class.

TRBD1	TRBV3-1/TRBV3-2	few	TRBJ2-7	CASSERTGWYEQYF	TGTGCCAGCAGCGAGAGGACAGGGTGGTACGAGCAGTACTTC
-	TRBV11-3	-	TRBJ1-2	CASSSGEVVVSGYTF	TGTGCCAGCAGCAGTGGGGAGGTCGTAGTAAGTGGCTACACCTTC
TRBD2	TRBV11-2	-	TRBJ2-5	CASSRSHSGREETQYF	TGTGCCAGCAGCCGAAGTCATAGCGGGAGGGAGGAGACCCAGTACTTC
TRBD1	TRBV28	-	TRBJ1-1	CASSSAGGGITEAFF	TGTGCCAGCAGTTCCGCAGGGGGCGGAATCACTGAAGCTTTCTTT
-	TRBV29-1	-	TRBJ1-2	CSVDQFRADGYTF	TGCAGCGTTGATCAGTTCAGGGCTGACGGCTACACCTTC
-	TRBV2	-	TRBJ1-1	CASSARVGTEAFF	TGTGCCAGCAGTGCCAGGGTCGGCACTGAAGCTTTCTTT
TRBD2	TRBV5-1	-	TRBJ2-5	CASSSGTSGRAGETQYF	TGCGCCAGCAGCTCGGGGACTAGCGGGAGGGCGGGTGAGACCCAGTACTTC
-	TRBV6-2/TRBV6-3	-	TRBJ2-1	CASSGGLGSYNEQFF	TGTGCCAGCAGCGGGGGCTTAGGATCCTACAATGAGCAGTTCTTC
-	TRBV2	-	TRBJ1-2	CASSEAQGYGYTF	TGTGCCAGCAGTGAGGCGCAGGGCTATGGCTACACCTTC
TRBD1	TRBV5-1	-	TRBJ2-1	CASSWSGTGSSNEQFF	TGCGCCAGCAGCTGGTCCGGGACAGGGTCGAGCAATGAGCAGTTCTTC
TRBD2	TRBV6-5	-	TRBJ2-2	CASGLGSGGTGELFF	TGTGCCAGCGGTTTAGGTAGCGGGGGGACCGGGGAGCTGTTTTTT
TRBD2	TRBV6-4	-	TRBJ2-3	CASKVSSGEAADTQYF	TGTGCCAGCAAGGTTTCTAGCGGGGAAGCCGCAGATACGCAGTATTTT
-	TRBV5-8	-	TRBJ1-1	CASSLSGAVNTEAFF	TGTGCCAGCAGCTTGAGTGGGGCCGTGAACACTGAAGCTTTCTTT
TRBD1	TRBV27	-	TRBJ1-4	CASKGQGFITTNEKLFF	TGTGCCAGCAAGGGACAGGGGTTTATTACAACTAATGAAAAACTGTTTTTT
-	TRBV11-2	-	TRBJ2-3	CASSPGRADTQYF	TGTGCCAGCAGCCCAGGGCGTGCAGATACGCAGTATTTT
TRBD2	TRBV11-3	-	TRBJ2-1	CASSSAGGPYNEQFF	TGTGCCAGCAGCTCCGCGGGAGGGCCCTACAATGAGCAGTTCTTC
-	TRBV5-1	-	TRBJ2-3	CASSLSGGYADTQYF	TGCGCCAGCAGCCTGTCAGGGGGGTACGCAGATACGCAGTATTTT